This T cell receptor beta chain was found in a study of CD8+ T cells in alopecia areata. Study-wide results and limits: Between patients, shared TCR sequences were less clear than in mice. This was possibly due in part to HLA diversity in the patient population. Normal scalp had lower clonality than lesional scalp, with alopecia totalis/universalis lesions showing this most strongly. Sequences from scalp samples also cover resident alphabeta T cells of normal skin.

Sequencing used cDNA as its template, made by extracting RNA and reverse transcribing it. The repertoire was sequenced with immunoSEQ multiplex PCR; TCRdb's copy has only in-frame clones and lacks some. The data show roughly 100,000 clones, 55% seen once. The authors sorted CD4+ and CD8+ T cells from PBMCs. A word on this clone: What it binds is unknown.

Germline CDR1 LGHNT, CDR2 FRNRAP. J lost 6 bases, V lost 5 bases, and 12 bases had no gene match. The CDR3 sequence is 16 residues long. Sequencing was done on a sample of CD4+ T cells sorted from blood. This TCR was recovered from a human donor in good health. The rearrangement uses TRBV12-5 and TRBJ2-1, with 8 bases that match TRBD1. The CDR3, as DNA: TGTGCTAGTGGTCCCCGTGGCAGGGGGCGCGTCAATGAGCAGTTCTTC. Its translation: CASGPRGRGRVNEQFF.